These 31 T cell receptor beta chains originate from one sample sequenced in a study of T cells in Graves' hyperthyroidism and ophthalmopathy. Researchers took RNA transcripts and amplified the TCR beta CDR3 regions from them. The TCR CDR3 was amplified in a first-round RT-PCR using the HTBI primer set. Each CDR3 protein gets one entry after TCRdb re-called the multiplex PCR reads with MiXCR. The sample lists about 610,000 distinct CDR3 sequences, roughly 14% occurring once. What was sequenced was blood. The source is a woman aged 35 to 49 with Graves' ophthalmopathy.

This clonotype was found many times. The rearrangement links TRBV6-2 or TRBV6-3 to TRBJ2-5; 9 bases match TRBD2. Trimming took 4 bases from V and 4 from J; bases not matched to a gene: 4. The CDR3 covers 14 residues. The germline V gene has CDR1 MNHEY and CDR2 SVGEGT. CDR3 protein: CASSSAAGGETQYF. The CDR3 coding sequence is TGTGCCAGCAGTTCAGCAGCGGGAGGAGAGACCCAGTACTTC.

This clonotype was counted ten times or more. V is TRBV10-3 and J is TRBJ2-7; no clear D gene. Germline assignment: CDR1 ENHRY and CDR2 SYGVKD. CDR3 length: 13 amino acids. Trimming cost V 4 bases and J 6 bases, with 13 bases left between them. The CDR3 DNA reads as TGTGCCATCAGTGGGGTCGGCAACTCCGAGCAGTACTTC. Protein: CAISGVGNSEQYF.

This clonotype came up many times. The chain recombines TRBV28 with TRBJ2-7; possibly TRBD1 or TRBD2 for D (5 bases each). Trimming shortened V by 6 bases and J by 3 bases, and 9 bases separated the two germline ends. This CDR3 contains 12 residues. Germline loops: CDR1 MDHEN, CDR2 SYDVKM. Here the CDR3 reads CASRGDRYEQYF. In nucleotides, the CDR3 is TGTGCCAGCAGAGGGGACCGCTACGAGCAGTACTTC.

This clonotype was found many times. The gene calls are TRBV27 and TRBJ1-2, with D possibly being TRBD1 (6 bases). Germline values: CDR1 MNHEY, CDR2 SMNVEV (reference sequence). V was cut by 2 bases and J by 0 bases, with 13 bases left in between. The CDR3 is made up of 16 amino acids. The CDR3 loop is CASSLRMGAANYGYTF. Written as DNA, the CDR3 is TGTGCCAGCAGTTTAAGGATGGGGGCCGCTAACTATGGCTACACCTTC.

This clonotype was detected ten times or more. The rearrangement uses TRBV6-1 and TRBJ2-7; 10 bases align to TRBD2. The CDR3 covers 16 residues. V lost 6 bases and J lost 4; bases outside the gene matches: 12. Per germline, CDR1 MNHNS and CDR2 SASEGT. CDR3 region: CASSEREVAGGYEQYF. Here the CDR3 DNA reads TGTGCCAGCAGCGAACGGGAGGTAGCGGGAGGTTACGAGCAGTACTTC.

This clonotype has a count of ten or more. The rearrangement links TRBV5-1 to TRBJ2-7, with a possible D match to TRBD2 (6 bases). Trimming cost V 5 bases and J 5 bases, with 17 bases left between them. The germline CDR1 and CDR2 sequences are SGHRS and YFSETQ. The length of the CDR3 is 14 residues. This CDR3 reads CASRRGTLNHEQYF. The CDR3 nucleotides read TGCGCCAGCAGACGGGGGACTCTGAACCACGAGCAGTACTTC.

This clonotype was detected many times. The chain is built from TRBV6-1 and TRBJ1-6; 7 bases match TRBD1. Unmatched junction bases numbered 6, after V lost 3 bases and J lost 7 bases. Germline-derived CDR1 and CDR2 are MNHNS and SASEGT. This CDR3 contains 15 residues. DNA of the CDR3: TGTGCCAGCAGTGAGTTTGAGGGGGCAAATTCACCCCTCCACTTT. It specifies CASSEFEGANSPLHF.

This clonotype has at least ten counts. The chain combines TRBV10-1 with TRBJ1-4, with D perhaps matching TRBD1 (6 bases). Trimming took off 0 bases at V and 0 bases at J, with 20 bases between the two ends. Germline V gives CDR1 WNHNN, CDR2 SYGVQD (reference sequence). The CDR3 is 20 residues long. The CDR3 reads CASSESLGRGGPATNEKLFF. The CDR3 nucleotides read TGCGCCAGCAGTGAGTCCCTCGGCCGGGGGGGGCCAGCAACTAATGAAAAACTGTTTTTT.

This clonotype showed up many times. V usage is TRBV6-2 or TRBV6-3 and J usage is TRBJ1-1; D might be TRBD1 (5 bases). The CDR3 length is 14 residues. Germline CDR1 is MNHEY and CDR2 is SVGEGT. The V end was cut by 4 bases, the J end by 1 base, with 10 bases between. In DNA, the CDR3 is TGTGCCAGCAGTTCCCGGACACCGAACACTGAAGCTTTCTTT. This codes for CASSSRTPNTEAFF.

This clonotype was observed at least ten times. The chain recombines TRBV30 with TRBJ2-7, with 9 nucleotides matching TRBD2. Germline V gene lookup returns CDR1 GTSNPN and CDR2 SVGIG (reference sequence). CDR3 length: 17 residues. V shed 2 bases and J 1 base; nucleotides not matched to a gene: 12. CDR3 in DNA: TGTGCCTGGAGTTATGGCCTTAGCGGGAGTGGTTCCTACGAGCAGTACTTC. Its protein is CAWSYGLSGSGSYEQYF.

This clonotype occurred many times. This chain connects TRBV18 to TRBJ2-7; D uncertain. The germline V gene encodes CDR1 KGHSH and CDR2 LQKENI. V lost 2 bases, J lost 6 bases, and 11 bases lay in between. This CDR3 has 13 amino acids. In DNA form, the CDR3 reads TGTGCCAGCTCACCATTGGCGGAGAGCGAGCAGTACTTC. Amino acids: CASSPLAESEQYF.

This clonotype has ten or more counts. V usage is TRBV29-1 and J usage is TRBJ1-1; D gene unclear. Trimming removed 3 bases at V and 0 bases at J, with 11 bases between. The CDR3 spans 14 residues. Germline values: CDR1 SQVTM, CDR2 ANQGSEA. Here the CDR3 DNA reads TGCAGCGTTGATCGCGTGTCGGTGAACACTGAAGCTTTCTTT. Protein product: CSVDRVSVNTEAFF. Full variable domain (outside the CDR3, taken from reference TRBV29-1 and TRBJ1-1): SAVISQKPSRDICQRGTSLTIQCQVDSQVTMMFWYRQQPGQSLTLIATANQGSEATYESGFVIDKFPISRPNLTFSTLTVSNMSPEDSSIYLCSVDRVSVNTEAFFGQGTRLTVV.

This clonotype has a count of ten or more. The chain has TRBV6-1 and TRBJ2-7; D is perhaps TRBD2 (6 bases). Germline values: CDR1 MNHNS, CDR2 SASEGT. CDR3 size: 13 residues. Trimming took 7 bases from V and 4 from J, leaving 14 bases between them. CDR3 bases: TGTGCCAGCAAGGCGGGACTGCCTTACGAGCAGTACTTC. Protein: CASKAGLPYEQYF.

This clonotype was detected many times. Possible read error: a much larger clone is one base away. The gene calls are TRBV11-1 and TRBJ2-7; D tentatively reads TRBD1 or TRBD2 (6 bases each). The CDR3 is made up of 16 amino acids. CDR1 is SGHAT and CDR2 is FQDESV in the germline V gene (reference sequence). The V end lost 1 base, the J end lost 2 bases, and 15 bases lay between the germline ends. The CDR3 spells CASSLGVGGSAYEQYF. The CDR3 DNA is TGTGCCAGCAGCTTAGGGGTAGGGGGGAGCGCCTACGAGCAGTACTTC.

The gene calls are TRBV30 and TRBJ2-7, with D perhaps TRBD2 (6 bases). The length of the CDR3 is 17 residues. V was shortened by 0 bases and J by 1 base, with 19 bases between the two germline ends. Germline V gene data show CDR1 as GTSNPN and CDR2 as SVGIG (reference sequence). The CDR3 nucleotides are TGTGCCTGGAGTGTGCTGCGGGGAGTGCCTCCTTCCTACGAGCAGTACTTC. Protein: CAWSVLRGVPPSYEQYF.

This sequence joins TRBV28 and TRBJ2-7; weak D call: TRBD2 (5 bases). V was shortened by 7 bases and J by 3 bases, with 16 bases between the two germline ends. This CDR3 is built from 14 residues. CDR1 is MDHEN, CDR2 SYDVKM, per germline. The chain's CDR3 is CASNPQASSYEQYF. The CDR3 DNA reads TGTGCCAGCAACCCGCAGGCTAGCAGCTACGAGCAGTACTTC. The whole variable domain, remainder taken from reference TRBV28 and TRBJ2-7, is DVKVTQSSRYLVKRTGEKVFLECVQDMDHENMFWYRQDPGLGLRLIYFSYDVKMKEKGDIPEGYSVSREKKERFSLILESASTNQTSMYLCASNPQASSYEQYFGPGTRLTVT.

The sample holds many counts of this clonotype. The gene calls are TRBV12-3 or TRBV12-4 and TRBJ2-5, with 9 bases lining up with TRBD2. Unmatched junction bases numbered 12, after V lost 5 bases and J lost 2 bases. The CDR3 spans 17 residues. The CDR3 reads CASSPLAGTYLQETQYF. The CDR3 DNA sequence: TGTGCCAGCAGTCCACTAGCGGGTACCTATCTTCAAGAGACCCAGTACTTC.

This clonotype appeared many times. This chain uses TRBV6-5 with TRBJ2-7; D is uncertain. The length of the CDR3 is 13 residues. V was clipped by 2 bases and J by 3 bases, with 8 bases between them. CDR1 is MNHEY, CDR2 SVGAGI, per germline. CDR3: CASSYDANYEQYF. Written as DNA, the CDR3 is TGTGCCAGCAGTTACGATGCGAACTACGAGCAGTACTTC.

This clonotype occurred many times. The gene calls are TRBV27 and TRBJ1-1; TRBD1 aligns across 12 bases. There are 16 residues in the CDR3. Germline V gives CDR1 MNHEY, CDR2 SMNVEV (reference sequence). V dropped 3 bases and J dropped 1; count of bases not matched to a gene: 3. The chain's CDR3 is CASSFGTGGWNTEAFF. The CDR3 DNA follows: TGTGCCAGCAGTTTTGGGACAGGGGGCTGGAACACTGAAGCTTTCTTT.

This clonotype was observed a few times. The chain carries TRBV27 and TRBJ1-1; D is uncertain. V was cut by 2 bases and J by 1 base, with 11 bases left in between. The CDR3 covers 15 residues. CDR1 is MNHEY and CDR2 is SMNVEV in the germline V gene (reference sequence). Here the CDR3 DNA reads TGTGCCAGCAGTTTAGGGCCCACACCGAACACTGAAGCTTTCTTT. Translated, it gives CASSLGPTPNTEAFF.

This clonotype has only a few counts. The chain combines TRBV12-3 or TRBV12-4 with TRBJ1-1, with unresolved D. With 3 bases removed from V and 3 bases from J, the gap between germline ends came to 11 bases. The CDR3 contains 14 residues. The CDR3 nucleotides read TGTGCCAGCAGTTTTTGGGGTTCCCACACTGAAGCTTTCTTT. This encodes CASSFWGSHTEAFF.

This clonotype was detected many times. The V gene is TRBV12-5, the J gene TRBJ1-1, with D uncertain. Germline V CDR1 and CDR2: LGHNT, FRNRAP. The CDR3 is made up of 14 amino acids. The V and J ends lost 1 base and 2 bases respectively, with 8 bases between them. This CDR3 is CASGLGHTNTEAFF. CDR3 bases: TGTGCTAGTGGTTTGGGGCACACCAACACTGAAGCTTTCTTT.

Only a few counts were recorded for this clonotype. V is TRBV5-1 and J is TRBJ2-6, with a tentative D call TRBD2 (5 bases). Germline V gene lookup returns CDR1 SGHRS and CDR2 YFSETQ. The CDR3 sequence is 16 residues long. With 4 bases removed from V and 0 bases from J, the gap between germline ends came to 11 bases. The CDR3 DNA sequence: TGCGCCAGCAGCGCGGGTCTCTTCTCTGGGGCCAACGTCCTGACTTTC. Translation gives CASSAGLFSGANVLTF.

The chain links TRBV20-1 to TRBJ2-5; D uncertain. The V end lost 2 bases, the J end lost 5 bases, and 18 bases lay between the germline ends. The V gene's germline CDR1 is DFQATT and CDR2 SNEGSKA (reference sequence). The CDR3 extends over 15 amino acids. In DNA, the CDR3 is TGCAGTGCTAGATCCGTTTCCCAGGTTTCGGAGACCCAGTACTTC. It yields the protein CSARSVSQVSETQYF.

Comment on this clonotype: This could be a read error, since a much larger clone is one nucleotide away. The chain joins TRBV29-1 to TRBJ2-7; TRBD1 matches at 9 bases. V was clipped by 3 bases and J by 3 bases; unmatched bases: 6. Germline V lookup: CDR1 SQVTM, CDR2 ANQGSEA. CDR3 size: 14 residues. The CDR3 region is CSVETRTGVYEQYF. CDR3 nucleotide sequence: TGCAGCGTTGAGACGAGGACAGGGGTCTACGAGCAGTACTTC.

This clonotype was seen many times. The chain links TRBV10-3 to TRBJ2-2, with D perhaps TRBD1 (6 bases). V lost 10 bases, J lost 4 bases, and 16 bases lay in between. There are 14 residues in the CDR3. Germline CDR1 reads ENHRY; CDR2 reads SYGVKD. The CDR3 region is CATRPGQGTGELFF. CDR3 sequence (DNA): TGTGCCACCCGACCGGGACAAGGCACCGGGGAGCTGTTTTTT.

This clonotype was seen a handful of times. The genes are TRBV9 and TRBJ1-1; D unclear. In germline, CDR1 is SGDLS, CDR2 YYNGEE. Trimming pared 3 bases from V and 2 bases from J, leaving 5 bases between. CDR3 size: 12 residues. CDR3 nucleotide sequence: TGTGCCAGCAGCGCCCAAAACACTGAAGCTTTCTTT. This gives the protein CASSAQNTEAFF.

In this sample, this clonotype turned up many times. The J gene is TRBJ2-4, the V gene TRBV28; either TRBD1 or TRBD2 may supply D (6 bases each). Trimming cost V 7 bases and J 1 base, with 11 bases left between them. CDR3 size: 14 residues. CDR1 and CDR2 from the germline V gene are MDHEN and SYDVKM. This CDR3 reads CASNLGGAKNIQYF. The DNA of the CDR3 is TGTGCCAGCAACCTAGGGGGGGCCAAAAACATTCAGTACTTC.

In this sample, this clonotype turned up a few times. The chain has TRBV6-2 or TRBV6-3 and TRBJ2-7; D might be TRBD2 (6 bases). The CDR3 sequence is 17 residues long. Germline values: CDR1 MNHEY, CDR2 SVGEGT. Trimming removed 6 bases from V and 3 bases from J, with 24 bases in between. The CDR3 here is CASRIRLDYPHYYEQYF. The CDR3 DNA reads as TGTGCCAGCAGGATTAGACTGGACTACCCCCACTACTACGAGCAGTACTTC.

This clonotype was observed at least ten times. V gene TRBV7-2 combines with J gene TRBJ1-1, with D tentatively TRBD1 (5 bases). The CDR3 is 14 amino acids. Germline V gene lookup returns CDR1 SGHTA and CDR2 FQGNSA. The germline V and J ends were trimmed by 5 bases and 11 bases, with 21 bases remaining between them. CDR3 sequence: CASSGTNGARGAFF. DNA of the CDR3: TGTGCCAGCAGCGGCACAAACGGGGCTCGGGGGGCTTTCTTT.

This clonotype was observed a handful of times. A single base separates this from a much larger clone, so it may be a read error. CDR3 bases: TGTGCCAGCACCAAGGGGGGCTCGGACACTGAAGCTTTCTTT. Encoded protein: CASTKGGSDTEAFF. The gene calls are TRBV6-1 and TRBJ1-1, with a possible D match to TRBD1 (6 bases). V dropped 7 bases and J dropped 3 bases, with 15 bases sitting between them. CDR1 is MNHNS and CDR2 is SASEGT in the germline V gene. CDR3 size: 14 residues.